One and the same sample provided the 12 T cell receptor beta chains below, sequenced in a study of control samples from healthy donors and cancer patients. The data were produced by immunoSEQ multiplex PCR, yet TCRdb's version contains in-frame clones alone and is incomplete. The repertoire holds more than 110,000 clones, with around nine tenths as singletons. The sample was blood. These receptors were taken from a man younger than 40 in good health.

The chain combines TRBV28 with TRBJ1-1; possibly TRBD1 for D (6 bases). The germline V and J ends were trimmed by 6 bases and 10 bases, with 18 bases remaining between them. The CDR3 sequence is 13 residues long. Per germline, CDR1 MDHEN and CDR2 SYDVKM. The CDR3 reads CASSTALGAGAFF. In DNA, the CDR3 is TGTGCCAGCAGCACCGCTCTGGGGGCAGGAGCTTTCTTT.

The CDR3 DNA follows: TGTGCCAGCAGCCTCGACATCGACTATGGCTACACCTTC. Its protein product is CASSLDIDYGYTF. This chain connects TRBV6-5 to TRBJ1-2; D gene uncertain. The V and J ends lost 6 bases and 3 bases respectively, with 11 bases between them. The CDR3 loop spans 13 amino acids. CDR1 is MNHEY, CDR2 SVGAGI, per germline.

This clone has a single count. This chain joins TRBV28 and TRBJ1-4, with D possibly matching TRBD1 (6 bases). Trimming pared 7 bases from V and 4 bases from J, leaving 13 bases between. Germline lookup yields CDR1 MDHEN and CDR2 SYDVKM. CDR3 length: 14 residues. For the CDR3, the DNA is TGTGCCAGCACCGCGCCGGGACATAATGAAAAACTGTTTTTT. It encodes CASTAPGHNEKLFF.

This clone was seen only a few times. Other DNA sequences of this sample code for an identical CDR3. This chain connects TRBV6-4 to TRBJ2-3, with TRBD2 matching 10 bases. The CDR3 is 15 residues long. Losses at the gene ends were 5 bases for V and 1 base for J; bases not matched to a gene: 3. The germline CDR1 and CDR2 sequences are MRHNA and SNTAGT. This CDR3 reads CASSQAGGGTDTQYF. CDR3 sequence (DNA): TGTGCCAGCAGTCAAGCGGGAGGGGGCACAGATACGCAGTATTTT.

This chain's CDR3 is CASSPGRNEQFF. In DNA form, the CDR3 reads TGTGCCAGCAGCCCCGGGAGAAATGAGCAGTTCTTC. The chain is built from TRBV7-9 and TRBJ2-1; tentative D call: TRBD2 (6 bases). Germline V gene lookup returns CDR1 SEHNR and CDR2 FQNEAQ (reference sequence). Trimming cost V 5 bases and J 7 bases, with 9 bases left between them. The CDR3 is 12 amino acids.

The chain employs TRBV10-3 and TRBJ1-2, with TRBD1 matching 8 bases. The CDR3 length is 15 residues. Germline V gene lookup returns CDR1 ENHRY and CDR2 SYGVKD. With 3 bases clipped from V and 7 bases from J, the junction kept 10 bases outside the gene matches. The CDR3 DNA is TGTGCCATCAGTGAAGAACAGGGGGTGCCGAGTGGCTACACCTTC. This translates into CAISEEQGVPSGYTF.

The chain joins TRBV15 to TRBJ1-1; 8 positions agree with TRBD1. V trimming: 0 bases; J trimming: 10 bases; junction bases outside the gene matches: 13. Germline V CDR1 and CDR2: LNHNV, YYDKDF (reference sequence). This CDR3 is built from 16 residues. The DNA for the CDR3 is TGTGCCACCAGCAGAGATGGAGCTTTAGGACAGGGCCGAGCTTTCTTT. Encoded protein: CATSRDGALGQGRAFF.

The chain employs TRBV6-5 and TRBJ2-1; 9 bases are a match to TRBD1. The V segment lost 0 bases and the J segment 7 bases; nucleotides outside the gene matches: 7. The germline V gene has CDR1 MNHEY and CDR2 SVGAGI. The CDR3 runs 16 residues. CDR3 in DNA: TGTGCCAGCAGTTACTCCGGGACAGGGTTTTATAATGAGCAGTTCTTC. Translated, it gives CASSYSGTGFYNEQFF.

This sequence joins TRBV2 and TRBJ2-7; D possibly corresponds to TRBD1 (6 bases). Germline-derived CDR1 and CDR2 are SNHLY and FYNNEI. V lost 6 bases, J lost 4 bases, and 16 bases lay in between. CDR3 length equals 14 residues. The CDR3 loop reads CASSPRQVSYEQYF. CDR3 nucleotides: TGTGCCAGCAGCCCAAGACAGGTTTCGTACGAGCAGTACTTC.

The chain couples TRBV20-1 to TRBJ2-5, with no clear D. This CDR3 comprises 11 residues. Trimming took off 5 bases at V and 5 bases at J, with 9 bases between the two ends. Germline CDR1 and CDR2: DFQATT and SNEGSKA (reference sequence). CDR3: CSAGRRETQYF. In DNA, the CDR3 is TGCAGTGCTGGCCGACGGGAGACCCAGTACTTC.

V gene TRBV30 combines with J gene TRBJ2-2, with 7 bases identical to TRBD2. Germline V gene sequence: CDR1 GTSNPN, CDR2 SVGIG (reference sequence). The CDR3 sequence is 19 residues long. V trimming: 1 base; J trimming: 0 bases; junction bases outside the gene matches: 14. CDR3 in DNA: TGTGCCTGGAGTGCGGGCCGGGTTAGCGGGCCTACGAACACCGGGGAGCTGTTTTTT. This encodes CAWSAGRVSGPTNTGELFF.

The rearrangement uses TRBV6-2 or TRBV6-3 and TRBJ1-1, with no clear D. Germline V gives CDR1 MNHEY, CDR2 SVGEGT. CDR3 length equals 13 residues. Trimming stripped 4 bases from V and 0 bases from J, with 6 bases between. In DNA, the CDR3 is TGTGCCAGCAGTTCACTCATGAACACTGAAGCTTTCTTT. Translating gives CASSSLMNTEAFF.